Below, 17 T cell receptor beta chains from the same sample are listed, as sequenced in a study of T cells in Graves' hyperthyroidism and ophthalmopathy. The investigators amplified TCR beta CDR3 regions from RNA transcripts. The primer set for the first-round RT-PCR of the TCR CDR3 was HTBI. One entry per CDR3 protein, called by TCRdb with MiXCR from the multiplex PCR reads. The top ten clones hold around 30% of a sample with nearly 750,000 distinct CDR3 sequences, roughly 32% of them seen once. The sample comprised blood. These receptors all stem from a middle-aged woman with Graves' hyperthyroidism.

This clonotype was seen many times. The V call is TRBV29-1, the J call TRBJ2-6, with 7 nucleotides matching TRBD1. Trimming removed 7 bases from V and 1 base from J; junction bases left unmatched: 7. The CDR3 covers 15 residues. Germline assignment: CDR1 SQVTM and CDR2 ANQGSEA. The CDR3 loop reads CSAGTVRSGANVLTF. The CDR3 DNA sequence: TGCAGCGCCGGGACAGTGAGGTCTGGGGCCAACGTCCTGACTTTC.

This clonotype appeared a single time. V gene TRBV9 combines with J gene TRBJ1-1; D call uncertain. The V gene's germline CDR1 is SGDLS and CDR2 YYNGEE. V shed 0 bases and J shed 8 bases, with 11 bases lying between them. The CDR3 covers 13 residues. The CDR3 is CASSVVRRGEAFF. The CDR3 DNA is TGTGCCAGCAGCGTAGTGAGGCGCGGGGAAGCTTTCTTT.

In this sample, this clonotype turned up a few times. The rearrangement links TRBV7-2 to TRBJ2-2; D uncertain. The CDR3 consists of 12 residues. The germline V and J ends were trimmed by 4 bases and 10 bases, with 10 bases remaining between them. Germline V CDR1 and CDR2: SGHTA, FQGNSA. CDR3 sequence reads: CASSSSIEELFF. CDR3 in DNA: TGTGCCAGCAGCTCTTCTATAGAGGAGCTGTTTTTT.

The gene calls are TRBV10-1 and TRBJ1-5, with TRBD1 matching over 11 bases. Trimming cost V 8 bases and J 11 bases; bases outside gene matches: 5. The CDR3 loop spans 12 amino acids. Germline V gives CDR1 WNHNN, CDR2 SYGVQD (reference sequence). CDR3 in amino acids: CASAPGQGAQHF. DNA for the CDR3: TGCGCCAGCGCCCCGGGACAGGGGGCCCAGCATTTT.

This clonotype was counted at least ten times. The chain uses TRBV4-1 and TRBJ1-6, with TRBD1 as a possible D gene (5 bases). Germline V lookup: CDR1 MGHRA, CDR2 YSYEKL. V was pared by 0 bases and J by 7 bases, with 13 bases between. This CDR3 has 16 amino acids. CDR3 region: CASSQEAGTYNSPLHF. The CDR3 region has the DNA TGCGCCAGCAGCCAAGAGGCAGGGACTTACAATTCACCCCTCCACTTT.

The chain is built from TRBV19 and TRBJ2-7; no firm D call. The CDR3 is made up of 13 amino acids. The V and J ends lost 3 bases and 3 bases respectively, with 9 bases between them. Germline CDR1 is LNHDA and CDR2 is SQIVND (reference sequence). The CDR3 sequence: CASSMAADYEQYF. The CDR3 region has the DNA TGTGCCAGTAGTATGGCGGCAGACTACGAGCAGTACTTC.

This sequence joins TRBV7-6 and TRBJ2-6; TRBD1 aligns across 8 bases. V gave up 8 bases and J gave up 4 bases; unmatched junction bases: 7. There are 15 residues in the CDR3. Looked up from germline, CDR1 is SGHVS and CDR2 is FNYEAQ. For the CDR3, the DNA is TGTGCCAGCTCCCTGACAGGGGACGGGGCCAACGTCCTGACTTTC. Protein sequence: CASSLTGDGANVLTF.

This clonotype was counted many times. The V and J genes are TRBV7-2 and TRBJ2-7; 7 positions match TRBD1. V was clipped by 3 bases and J by 0 bases; unmatched bases: 2. The CDR3 totals 14 residues. Germline values: CDR1 SGHTA, CDR2 FQGNSA. The CDR3 loop is CASSLTGNSYEQYF. CDR3 DNA sequence: TGTGCCAGCAGCTTGACAGGGAACTCCTACGAGCAGTACTTC.

The chain links TRBV7-2 to TRBJ2-7; TRBD1 agrees at 8 bases. Germline V CDR1 and CDR2: SGHTA, FQGNSA. V lost 9 bases and J lost 9; bases outside the gene matches: 13. The CDR3 runs to 13 residues. This CDR3 is CASSRQGTGTQYF. As DNA, the CDR3 is TGTGCCAGTAGTAGACAGGGGACAGGCACGCAGTACTTC. The whole variable domain, remainder taken from reference TRBV7-2 and TRBJ2-7, is GAGVSQSPSNKVTEKGKDVELRCDPISGHTALYWYRQSLGQGLEFLIYFQGNSAPDKSGLPSDRFSAERTGGSVSTLTIQRTQQEDSAVYLCASSRQGTGTQYFGPGTRLTVT.

The gene calls are TRBV9 and TRBJ1-6, with D unclear. Germline CDR1 is SGDLS and CDR2 is YYNGEE. V lost 2 bases, J lost 2 bases, and 11 bases lay in between. The CDR3 spans 16 residues. The CDR3 loop reads CASSVNAGAYNSPLHF. CDR3 DNA sequence: TGTGCCAGCAGCGTTAATGCGGGAGCCTATAATTCACCCCTCCACTTT.

This clonotype was found once. The gene calls are TRBV29-1 and TRBJ1-2, with TRBD1 as a possible D gene (5 bases). V lost 4 bases and J lost 4, with 13 bases in between. The germline gives CDR1 SQVTM, CDR2 ANQGSEA. This CDR3 has 13 residues. The CDR3 reads CSVGLWGGYGYTF. CDR3 in DNA: TGCAGCGTTGGGCTCTGGGGGGGCTATGGCTACACCTTC.

The rearrangement joins TRBV7-2 to TRBJ1-5; no reliable D call. The V gene's germline CDR1 is SGHTA and CDR2 FQGNSA. The CDR3 totals 15 residues. The germline V and J ends were trimmed by 5 bases and 11 bases, with 22 bases remaining between them. CDR3 DNA sequence: TGTGCCAGCAGCCGTGGCGGGAGGTCCGAGGAGACCCAGCATTTT. Protein sequence: CASSRGGRSEETQHF.

The J gene is TRBJ1-2, the V gene TRBV11-2; D not certain. Trimming shortened V by 5 bases and J by 7 bases, and 11 bases separated the two germline ends. CDR1 and CDR2 from the germline V gene are SGHAT and FQNNGV. CDR3 size: 12 residues. The CDR3 spells CASSDLRRGYTF. CDR3 coding DNA: TGTGCCAGCAGCGACCTGCGCCGTGGCTACACCTTC. The whole variable domain, remainder taken from reference TRBV11-2 and TRBJ1-2, is EAGVAQSPRYKIIEKRQSVAFWCNPISGHATLYWYQQILGQGPKLLIQFQNNGVVDDSQLPKDRFSAERLKGVDSTLKIQPAKLEDSAVYLCASSDLRRGYTFGSGTRLTVV.

This clonotype was picked up a small number of times. This chain uses TRBV19 with TRBJ1-1, with D uncertain. Trimming removed 7 bases from V and 5 bases from J, with 14 bases in between. This CDR3 region has 13 residues. Germline values: CDR1 LNHDA, CDR2 SQIVND (reference sequence). In DNA, the CDR3 is TGTGCCAGTACCACCAGAATTCGTACTGAAGCTTTCTTT. Protein: CASTTRIRTEAFF.

The chain recombines TRBV10-3 with TRBJ1-1; 8 bases fit TRBD1. Looked up from germline, CDR1 is ENHRY and CDR2 is SYGVKD. J gave up 1 base and V 2 bases, and 6 bases lay outside the gene matches. This CDR3 spans 16 amino acids. DNA for the CDR3: TGTGCCATCAGTGAGAAAGTGGACAGGGAGAACACTGAAGCTTTCTTT. Amino acid sequence: CAISEKVDRENTEAFF.

This clonotype turned up a few times. The chain employs TRBV6-2 or TRBV6-3 and TRBJ2-7, with TRBD2 matching 9 bases. This CDR3 is 13 amino acids long. From germline, CDR1 is MNHEY and CDR2 SVGEGT. J gave up 4 bases and V 10 bases, and 8 bases lay outside the gene matches. The CDR3 protein is CATSRLAGYEQYF. In DNA, the CDR3 is TGTGCCACTTCGCGGCTAGCGGGATACGAGCAGTACTTC.

This clonotype was detected only a few times. The gene calls are TRBV30 and TRBJ2-7, with 7 bases lining up with TRBD1. Germline V CDR1 and CDR2: GTSNPN, SVGIG (reference sequence). Unmatched junction bases numbered 7, after V lost 6 bases and J lost 2 bases. This CDR3 is built from 13 residues. The CDR3 loop reads CACTRDSPYEQYF. In DNA, the CDR3 is TGTGCCTGTACCCGGGACAGTCCCTACGAGCAGTACTTC. Combining the CDR3 with reference TRBV30 and TRBJ2-7 gives the whole variable domain SQTIHQWPATLVQPVGSPLSLECTVEGTSNPNLYWYRQAAGRGLQLLFYSVGIGQISSEVPQNLSASRPQDRQFILSSKKLLLSDSGFYLCACTRDSPYEQYFGPGTRLTVT.